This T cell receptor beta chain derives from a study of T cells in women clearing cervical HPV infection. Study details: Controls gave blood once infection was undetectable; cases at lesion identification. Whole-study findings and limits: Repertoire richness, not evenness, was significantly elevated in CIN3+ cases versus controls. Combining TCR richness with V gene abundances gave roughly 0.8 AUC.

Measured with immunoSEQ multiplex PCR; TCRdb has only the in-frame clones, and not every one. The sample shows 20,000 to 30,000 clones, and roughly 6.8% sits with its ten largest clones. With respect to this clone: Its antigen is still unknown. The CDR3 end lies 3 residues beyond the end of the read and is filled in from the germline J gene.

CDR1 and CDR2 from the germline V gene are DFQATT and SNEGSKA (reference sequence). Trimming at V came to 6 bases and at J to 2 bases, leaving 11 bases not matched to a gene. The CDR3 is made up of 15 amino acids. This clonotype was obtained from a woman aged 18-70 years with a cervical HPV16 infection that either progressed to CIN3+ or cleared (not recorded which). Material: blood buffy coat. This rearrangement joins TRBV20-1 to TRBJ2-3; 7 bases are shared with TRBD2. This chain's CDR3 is CSAKPAAGDTDTQYF. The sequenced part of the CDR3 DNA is TGCAGTGCCAAGCCCGCCGCGGGAGACACAGATACG.